The text below deals with one T cell receptor (beta chain). CDR1 and CDR2 (germline): MDHEN, SYDVKM. V gave up 4 bases and J gave up 3 bases; unmatched junction bases: 3. This CDR3 comprises 14 residues. Under the authors' procedure: Estimation of nucleated cell counts was performed using reference gene primer amplification. This table comes from immunoSEQ multiplex PCR, and its TCRdb copy is limited to in-frame clones, with some not included. Clone size and the V and J calls come from that table; the DNA yielded D and trimming. The table shows more than 90,000 clones, with approximately 84% occurring only once. The data were obtained in a study of blood T cell repertoires in COVID-19. Across the whole study: COVID-19 samples collected from the United States, Italy and Spain covered acute and convalescent phases. PBMCs, B-cell-depleted T cells, or T cells were the source of the cDNA or gDNA that made up the material.

This TCR was recovered from a man between 35 and 55 years old with acute or convalescent COVID-19. Material: peripheral blood. This chain links TRBV28 with TRBJ1-5; 7 nucleotides agree with TRBD1. The CDR3 DNA reads as TGTGCCAGCAGTTACGACAGGGTCAATCAGCCCCAGCATTTT. It encodes CASSYDRVNQPQHF.